This T cell receptor (beta chain) appears in the sequencing data of a study of blood T cells in healthy people across ages. In the study overall: Template switching recovered approximately one barcoded beta molecule for every two T cells.

V gave up 3 bases and J gave up 1 base, with 10 bases separating them. The CDR3 spans 14 residues. In germline, CDR1 is LNHNV, CDR2 YYDKDF (reference sequence). Peripheral blood samples of around 9.3 milliliters were drawn from each donor. Per individual sample, total RNA of at least 6 micrograms was extracted. PCR was performed a second time for roughly 7 to 12 cycles using a sample-barcoded 5' primer and a J-beta primer mix. TCRdb re-called the 5' RACE reads through MiXCR, storing one row per CDR3 protein. In the table there are 1,100,000 or so distinct CDR3 sequences, more than 35% of which are singletons. This clonotype was detected a few times.

This receptor was taken from an older woman in good health. The sample consisted of blood. The chain employs TRBV15 and TRBJ2-7; TRBD1 or TRBD2 may be the D gene (5 bases each). CDR3 amino acids: CATSSRDGSYEQYF. CDR3 sequence (DNA): TGTGCCACCAGCAGTAGGGACGGGTCCTACGAGCAGTACTTC.